One and the same sample provided the 21 T cell receptor beta chains below, sequenced in a study of cytomegalovirus exposure and HLA in healthy donors. Vbeta (60) and Jbeta (13) primers were used in the PCR. Clones were sequenced by immunoSEQ multiplex PCR, and TCRdb holds only the in-frame ones, with some missing. Among about 190,000 clones, approximately 81% were seen once, and the ten largest hold 3.5% to 4%. The sample taken for sequencing was PBMCs. The receptor source for this set is a man aged 50 or older in good health and CMV-seronegative.

This clone showed up just once. The chain employs TRBV7-8 and TRBJ2-2, with 7 bases aligning to TRBD1. The CDR3 spans 17 residues. V shed 2 bases and J 1 base; nucleotides not matched to a gene: 7. Germline loops: CDR1 SGHVS, CDR2 FQNEAQ. The CDR3 sequence is CASSLRGRTLNTGELFF. The CDR3 nucleotides read TGTGCCAGCAGCTTAAGGGGGCGAACCCTGAACACCGGGGAGCTGTTTTTT.

The chain links TRBV5-1 to TRBJ2-1; 15 bases fit TRBD2. Unmatched junction bases numbered 4, after V lost 3 bases and J lost 0 bases. Germline-derived CDR1 and CDR2 are SGHRS and YFSETQ. This CDR3 is 18 amino acids long. Here the CDR3 reads CASSSGTSGGSSYNEQFF. CDR3 nucleotide sequence: TGCGCCAGCAGCTCGGGGACTAGCGGGGGGAGCTCCTACAATGAGCAGTTCTTC. Using reference TRBV5-1 and TRBJ2-1 for the parts outside the CDR3, the full variable domain is KAGVTQTPRYLIKTRGQQVTLSCSPISGHRSVSWYQQTPGQGLQFLFEYFSETQRNKGNFPGRFSGRQFSNSRSEMNVSTLELGDSALYLCASSSGTSGGSSYNEQFFGPGTRLTVL.

There are a few counts of this clone. V and J are TRBV4-1 and TRBJ1-2; D gene unclear. This CDR3 is 15 amino acids long. V lost 4 bases and J lost 8, with 20 bases in between. In germline, CDR1 is MGHRA, CDR2 YSYEKL. The CDR3 loop reads CASSPSVAAIVGYTF. CDR3 DNA: TGCGCCAGCAGCCCGTCCGTAGCAGCGATTGTAGGCTACACCTTC.

The chain combines TRBV2 with TRBJ2-1, with D possibly matching TRBD1 (6 bases). V was shortened by 6 bases and J by 10 bases, with 16 bases between the two germline ends. The CDR3 spans 13 residues. The germline gives CDR1 SNHLY, CDR2 FYNNEI. CDR3 sequence: CASRIARTGEQFF. CDR3 DNA sequence: TGTGCCAGCAGGATAGCCCGAACAGGGGAGCAGTTCTTC.

The V call is TRBV5-3, the J call TRBJ2-1; possibly TRBD2 for D (5 bases). TRBV5-3 is marked as an open reading frame, function uncertain. V dropped 4 bases and J dropped 6 bases, with 32 bases sitting between them. The CDR3 sequence is 20 residues long. The CDR3 sequence is CARSGPLPEVSPLSGNEQFF. CDR3 bases: TGTGCCAGAAGCGGCCCATTACCGGAGGTCTCCCCACTCTCAGGCAATGAGCAGTTCTTC.

V gene TRBV27 combines with J gene TRBJ1-1; 10 bases map to TRBD1. The V gene end was trimmed by 2 bases and the J gene end by 3 bases; junction bases not matched to a gene: 6. The CDR3 has 16 residues. Germline V lookup: CDR1 MNHEY, CDR2 SMNVEV (reference sequence). CDR3 residues: CASSLLTGTGDTEAFF. CDR3 nucleotides: TGTGCCAGCAGTTTACTTACCGGGACAGGGGACACTGAAGCTTTCTTT.

V gene TRBV6-5 combines with J gene TRBJ1-2, with a possible D match to TRBD1 (5 bases). V lost 0 bases, J lost 5 bases, and 13 bases lay in between. Germline loops: CDR1 MNHEY, CDR2 SVGAGI. There are 15 residues in the CDR3. In DNA, the CDR3 is TGTGCCAGCAGTTACTCTGGCAGGGAAGGGTATGGCTACACCTTC. Translation gives CASSYSGREGYGYTF.

This clone appeared a few times. The germline gene is not matched at one end of the junction; a read error may be the cause. Additional DNA sequences in this sample encode the identical CDR3. The chain is built from TRBV11-2 and TRBJ2-7; a weak D match, TRBD1 (6 bases). CDR3 length equals 14 residues. Germline CDR1 reads SGHAT; CDR2 reads FQNNGV. This CDR3 is CASSLEQGQHEQYF. The CDR3 DNA is TGTGCCAGCAGCTTAGAACAGGGTCAGCACGAGCAATACTTC.

The rearrangement joins TRBV9 to TRBJ1-2; TRBD1 aligns across 8 bases. The germline V gene has CDR1 SGDLS and CDR2 YYNGEE. Unmatched junction bases numbered 7, after V lost 0 bases and J lost 6 bases. This CDR3 spans 15 amino acids. DNA for the CDR3: TGTGCCAGCAGCGTAGACGCAGGGGGCGAGAATGGCTACACCTTC. Translated, it gives CASSVDAGGENGYTF. Full variable domain (outside the CDR3, taken from reference TRBV9 and TRBJ1-2): DSGVTQTPKHLITATGQRVTLRCSPRSGDLSVYWYQQSLDQGLQFLIQYYNGEERAKGNILERFSAQQFPDLHSELNLSSLELGDSALYFCASSVDAGGENGYTFGSGTRLTVV.

This clone was detected once. V usage is TRBV5-3 and J usage is TRBJ2-1, with 10 bases aligning to TRBD1. TRBV5-3 is an open reading frame, and its role is uncertain. The CDR3 runs to 16 residues. Trimming cost V 4 bases and J 9 bases; bases outside gene matches: 13. The CDR3 bases are TGTGCCAGAAGCGCCTCCCGGGACAGGGGATGCAGTGAGCAGTTCTTC. Its translation: CARSASRDRGCSEQFF.

V is TRBV2 and J is TRBJ1-5, with TRBD1 identical over 8 bases. Germline CDR1 reads SNHLY; CDR2 reads FYNNEI. There are 15 residues in the CDR3. J was trimmed by 6 bases and V by 8 bases; bases with no gene match: 12. For the CDR3, the DNA is TGTGCCAGCGCACTTGACAGGGGAATTTCTCAGCCCCAGCATTTT. Translation gives CASALDRGISQPQHF.

The chain employs TRBV5-1 and TRBJ2-7; TRBD2 is a possible D gene (5 bases). The V gene lost 0 bases and the J gene lost 0 bases, with 16 bases spanning the gap. Germline V gene lookup returns CDR1 SGHRS and CDR2 YFSETQ. This CDR3 is built from 17 residues. The CDR3 sequence is CASSLAGGRPDSYEQYF. Written as DNA, the CDR3 is TGCGCCAGCAGCTTGGCCGGAGGCCGCCCAGACTCCTACGAGCAGTACTTC.

This chain links TRBV18 with TRBJ1-1; D remains unclear. CDR1 is KGHSH, CDR2 LQKENI, per germline. Trimming left V 5 bases short and J 5 bases short, with 15 bases between. This CDR3 region has 14 residues. CDR3 loop: CASSMNVERTEAFF. In DNA, the CDR3 is TGTGCCAGCTCAATGAATGTGGAGAGGACTGAAGCTTTCTTT.

This chain joins TRBV19 and TRBJ1-2, with D possibly matching TRBD1 (5 bases). V lost 7 bases to trimming and J lost 1 base, with 16 bases between them. The CDR3 covers 15 residues. Germline V lookup: CDR1 LNHDA, CDR2 SQIVND (reference sequence). The CDR3 nucleotides read TGTGCCAGTATCCCTGGGGCAGCACTTAACTATGGCTACACCTTC. Translated: CASIPGAALNYGYTF.

This clone was counted between two and nine times. The genes are TRBV5-1 and TRBJ1-3; D may be TRBD1 (5 bases). The CDR3 is 17 residues long. Trimming shortened V by 3 bases and J by 0 bases, and 16 bases separated the two germline ends. Germline V CDR1 and CDR2: SGHRS, YFSETQ. The CDR3 protein is CASSWMSVGGSGNTIYF. The CDR3 nucleotides are TGCGCCAGCAGCTGGATGTCGGTGGGGGGCTCTGGAAACACCATATATTTT.

V gene TRBV2 combines with J gene TRBJ2-7; TRBD1 agrees at 7 bases. J gave up 7 bases and V 3 bases, and 15 bases lay outside the gene matches. There are 16 residues in the CDR3. Germline loops: CDR1 SNHLY, CDR2 FYNNEI. The CDR3 here is CASSERVTGVLREQYF. CDR3 bases: TGTGCCAGCAGTGAGCGGGTAACAGGGGTCCTTCGGGAGCAGTACTTC.

The rearrangement joins TRBV30 to TRBJ2-3; TRBD2 agrees at 12 bases. The ends lost 5 bases at V and 6 bases at J; junction bases unmatched: 6. CDR3 length: 14 amino acids. In germline, CDR1 is GTSNPN, CDR2 SVGIG (reference sequence). The CDR3: CAWDLAGGWDTQYF. CDR3 coding DNA: TGTGCCTGGGATCTAGCGGGGGGGTGGGATACGCAGTATTTT.

The chain combines TRBV5-6 with TRBJ2-5; D remains ambiguous. The CDR3 extends over 15 amino acids. The germline CDR1 and CDR2 sequences are SGHDT and YYEEEE. V was shortened by 4 bases and J by 0 bases, with 13 bases between the two germline ends. The CDR3, as DNA: TGTGCCAGCAGCCCTAAAACTTGGTACCAAGAGACCCAGTACTTC. It codes for CASSPKTWYQETQYF.

This rearrangement joins TRBV7-2 to TRBJ2-7, with 9 bases matching TRBD1. V was pared by 8 bases and J by 1 base, with 6 bases of the junction left unmatched. This CDR3 region has 14 residues. Looked up from germline, CDR1 is SGHTA and CDR2 is FQGNSA. CDR3 loop: CASLPDRGSYEQYF. For the CDR3, the DNA is TGTGCCAGCCTCCCGGACAGGGGATCCTACGAGCAGTACTTC.

This clone was recorded only once. This sequence joins TRBV7-9 and TRBJ1-2; D call uncertain. Trimming stripped 5 bases from V and 8 bases from J, with 12 bases between. The CDR3 covers 12 residues. Per germline, CDR1 SEHNR and CDR2 FQNEAQ (reference sequence). The CDR3 loop is CASSRREKGYTF. In nucleotides, the CDR3 is TGTGCCAGCAGCCGCCGGGAGAAGGGCTACACCTTC.

The chain recombines TRBV5-4 with TRBJ1-6; D ambiguous. Trimming pared 4 bases from V and 10 bases from J, leaving 18 bases between. The CDR3 contains 15 residues. Germline V lookup: CDR1 SGHNT, CDR2 YYREEE (reference sequence). The CDR3 loop is CASSSQLGQESPLHF. The DNA for the CDR3 is TGTGCCAGCAGCAGCCAACTAGGGCAAGAATCACCCCTCCACTTT.